The 24 T cell receptor beta chains reported below all come from one sample, sequenced in a study of regulatory and conventional T cells in RAG deficiency. The sorted regulatory T cells were CD4+, CD25-high and CD127-low, with genomic DNA sequenced. Assay used: immunoSEQ multiplex PCR; TCRdb lists only in-frame clones, some missing. The sample holds some 19,000 clones, about 91% seen once. This same sample was also taken into another study, of regulatory T cells. That source adds: The PCR used 52 TRBV and 13 TRBJ primers.

Sequenced: Tregs sorted from blood. Receptors were obtained from a human donor in good health.

V and J are TRBV11-2 and TRBJ2-3; D not resolved. CDR1 and CDR2 (germline): SGHAT, FQNNGV. V was trimmed by 0 bases and J by 6 bases, leaving 13 bases between them. CDR3 length: 15 residues. The CDR3 DNA reads TGTGCCAGCAGCTTAGAGTATGGCAGCTTTGATACGCAGTATTTT. Translation gives CASSLEYGSFDTQYF.

The rearrangement uses TRBV5-1 and TRBJ1-1; weak D call: TRBD1 (6 bases). CDR1 is SGHRS, CDR2 YFSETQ, per germline. Trimming shortened V by 5 bases and J by 0 bases, and 20 bases separated the two germline ends. The CDR3 extends over 17 amino acids. DNA for the CDR3: TGCGCCAGCAGTCGACAGGAGGCAATAGGGCTGAACACTGAAGCTTTCTTT. Residues: CASSRQEAIGLNTEAFF.

The chain couples TRBV19 to TRBJ2-3; 12 bases align to TRBD2. V shed 6 bases, J shed 5 bases, and the junction held 9 bases outside the gene matches. The CDR3 spans 16 residues. CDR1 and CDR2 (germline): LNHDA, SQIVND (reference sequence). CDR3 residues: CASSRTSGAGGDTQYF. As DNA, the CDR3 is TGTGCCAGTAGCCGGACTAGCGGGGCCGGGGGAGATACGCAGTATTTT.

This clone was observed a single time. The chain couples TRBV7-9 to TRBJ2-4; 10 bases are shared with TRBD2. Losses at the gene ends were 5 bases for V and 6 bases for J; bases not matched to a gene: 1. The CDR3 is made up of 13 amino acids. Germline-derived CDR1 and CDR2 are SEHNR and FQNEAQ (reference sequence). CDR3 coding DNA: TGTGCCAGCAGCAGACTAGCGGGAAACATTCAGTACTTC. The encoded protein is CASSRLAGNIQYF.

The chain has TRBV15 and TRBJ2-6; TRBD1 agrees at 7 bases. The V segment lost 0 bases and the J segment 0 bases; nucleotides outside the gene matches: 11. Germline CDR1 is LNHNV and CDR2 is YYDKDF (reference sequence). This CDR3 comprises 20 residues. In nucleotides, the CDR3 is TGTGCCACCAGCAGAGATACAGGGGCAAGCCTTAACTCTGGGGCCAACGTCCTGACTTTC. Translating it yields CATSRDTGASLNSGANVLTF.

This clone was seen a handful of times. The missing conserved phenylalanine or tryptophan at the end of this CDR3 makes a read error likely. The V gene is TRBV30, the J gene TRBJ1-2; 7 bases agree with TRBD1. The V gene's germline CDR1 is GTSNPN and CDR2 SVGIG (reference sequence). Trimming removed 1 base from V and 7 bases from J; junction bases left unmatched: 6. The CDR3 spans 13 residues. CDR3 DNA sequence: TGTGCCTGGAGTGCCGGGACAGCGGGTGGCTACACCCTC. Translation gives CAWSAGTAGGYTL.

This rearrangement joins TRBV12-5 to TRBJ2-1, with TRBD2 identical over 8 bases. This CDR3 contains 20 residues. CDR1 LGHNT and CDR2 FRNRAP come from the germline V gene. V trimming: 0 bases; J trimming: 1 base; junction bases outside the gene matches: 14. CDR3 coding DNA: TGTGCTAGTGGTTTGGTATCATCGGCTAGCGGGCGAACTTCCTACAATGAGCAGTTCTTC. Encoded protein: CASGLVSSASGRTSYNEQFF.

V is TRBV11-2 and J is TRBJ2-1; D is perhaps TRBD1 (7 bases). The CDR3 consists of 12 residues. V was cut by 5 bases and J by 15 bases, with 17 bases left in between. CDR1 and CDR2 (germline): SGHAT, FQNNGV. The CDR3 DNA follows: TGTGCCAGCAGCCCCGGGGGTAGGGGGCGGTTCTTC. Amino acids: CASSPGGRGRFF.

The chain employs TRBV19 and TRBJ2-6; 12 bases map to TRBD1. The CDR3 totals 17 residues. The V segment lost 6 bases and the J segment 4 bases; nucleotides outside the gene matches: 7. Germline V CDR1 and CDR2: LNHDA, SQIVND (reference sequence). CDR3 nucleotide sequence: TGTGCCAGTAGACCGGGACAGGGGGCGTCGGGGGCCAACGTCCTGACTTTC. It translates to CASRPGQGASGANVLTF.

The rearrangement links TRBV6-5 to TRBJ1-2; perhaps TRBD1 as D (5 bases). Per germline, CDR1 MNHEY and CDR2 SVGAGI. This CDR3 spans 14 amino acids. The V and J ends lost 6 bases and 6 bases respectively, with 17 bases between them. The CDR3 DNA reads as TGTGCCAGCAGAGCCAGGGTGGGGGAGCATGGCTACACCTTC. Translating gives CASRARVGEHGYTF.

The V gene is TRBV27, the J gene TRBJ2-5, with D unresolved. The CDR3 has 14 amino acids. Germline CDR1 is MNHEY and CDR2 is SMNVEV (reference sequence). The V end was cut by 0 bases, the J end by 5 bases, with 10 bases between. CDR3 sequence: CASSLSLSGETQYF. In nucleotides, the CDR3 is TGTGCCAGCAGTTTATCGTTGTCCGGGGAGACCCAGTACTTC.

The chain has TRBV7-3 and TRBJ2-2; 10 bases map to TRBD1. From germline, CDR1 is SGHTA and CDR2 FQGTGA. The CDR3 runs to 15 residues. V was pared by 4 bases and J by 4 bases, with 3 bases of the junction left unmatched. CDR3 bases: TGTGCCAGCAGCTCCAGGACAGGGGGCACCGGGGAGCTGTTTTTT. This sequence encodes CASSSRTGGTGELFF.

The chain combines TRBV30 with TRBJ1-5, with D maybe TRBD1 (5 bases). Germline CDR1 is GTSNPN and CDR2 is SVGIG (reference sequence). V was clipped by 2 bases and J by 5 bases, with 16 bases between them. The CDR3 spans 15 residues. CDR3 sequence (DNA): TGTGCCTGGAGTTTCATGGGGCCGGAGGATCAGCCCCAGCATTTT. Translated, it gives CAWSFMGPEDQPQHF.

J is TRBJ1-4 and V is TRBV10-2, with TRBD1 as a possible D gene (6 bases). The CDR3 covers 14 residues. CDR1 is WSHSY, CDR2 SAAADI, per germline. Trimming removed 7 bases from V and 8 bases from J, with 17 bases in between. CDR3 region: CASKSGQGREKLFF. Written as DNA, the CDR3 is TGCGCCAGCAAATCGGGACAAGGTCGCGAAAAACTGTTTTTT.

The chain links TRBV7-8 to TRBJ2-5; D is unclear. The CDR3 runs 14 residues. Germline-derived CDR1 and CDR2 are SGHVS and FQNEAQ. Trimming removed 3 bases from V and 2 bases from J, with 10 bases in between. In nucleotides, the CDR3 is TGTGCCAGCAGCTTTAATCTCGGGCAAGAGACCCAGTACTTC. This codes for CASSFNLGQETQYF.

The gene calls are TRBV7-3 and TRBJ1-6, with D possibly TRBD1 on 5 matching bases. The germline V gene has CDR1 SGHTA and CDR2 FQGTGA. Deletions cut 6 bases from V and 8 bases from J, with 23 bases between. The CDR3 has 17 residues. CDR3 region: CASSRGRGGGRYSPLHF. The CDR3 DNA follows: TGTGCCAGCAGTCGCGGGAGGGGCGGCGGCAGGTATTCACCCCTCCACTTT.

The J gene is TRBJ2-5, the V gene TRBV5-1; possible D gene TRBD2, 5 bases. Germline CDR1 and CDR2: SGHRS and YFSETQ. V was cut by 0 bases and J by 1 base, with 13 bases left in between. This CDR3 comprises 16 residues. The CDR3 reads CASSLEGPTTQETQYF. In DNA, the CDR3 is TGCGCCAGCAGCTTGGAAGGGCCGACTACCCAAGAGACCCAGTACTTC.

This rearrangement joins TRBV30 to TRBJ2-1; TRBD1 aligns across 8 bases. This CDR3 region has 17 residues. The trim removed 0 bases at V and 0 bases at J, leaving 7 bases unmatched. Germline CDR1 and CDR2: GTSNPN and SVGIG (reference sequence). CDR3 amino acids: CAWSVPGQENSYNEQFF. The CDR3 DNA reads TGTGCCTGGAGTGTCCCGGGACAGGAAAACTCCTACAATGAGCAGTTCTTC.

This clone is termed medium-sized (0.01 to 0.1%). The gene calls are TRBV7-2 and TRBJ1-4, with a tentative D call TRBD1 (6 bases). Germline CDR1 and CDR2: SGHTA and FQGNSA. Deletions cut 6 bases from V and 7 bases from J, with 15 bases between. The CDR3 covers 14 residues. The CDR3 region is CASSFRGRTEKLFF. The CDR3 DNA follows: TGTGCCAGCAGTTTCAGGGGACGGACTGAAAAACTGTTTTTT.

The rearrangement links TRBV2 to TRBJ2-3, with 7 bases identical to TRBD2. The V gene's germline CDR1 is SNHLY and CDR2 FYNNEI. The V and J ends lost 5 bases and 5 bases, in that order; junction bases with no gene match: 13. This CDR3 contains 16 residues. CDR3 bases: TGTGCCAGCAGTACAGGATGGGGGGGGAGGAGAGATACGCAGTATTTT. Translation gives CASSTGWGGRRDTQYF.

This chain connects TRBV6-5 to TRBJ2-7; 8 nucleotides match TRBD1. V dropped 0 bases and J dropped 6; count of bases not matched to a gene: 4. CDR1 MNHEY and CDR2 SVGAGI come from the germline V gene. This CDR3 spans 14 amino acids. The CDR3 DNA reads TGTGCCAGCAGTTACTCGGACAGGGAGTGCGAGCAGTACTTC. The encoded protein is CASSYSDRECEQYF.

CDR3 DNA sequence: TGTGCCAGCATTATGGTTGGCGGGAGTCGTAGCACAGATACGCAGTATTTT. Residues: CASIMVGGSRSTDTQYF. The chain is built from TRBV7-8 and TRBJ2-3; 7 nucleotides line up with TRBD2. The CDR3 consists of 17 residues. Germline V lookup: CDR1 SGHVS, CDR2 FQNEAQ. V shed 7 bases, J shed 0 bases, and the junction held 13 bases outside the gene matches.

The chain uses TRBV5-1 and TRBJ1-1; no clear D gene. V shed 5 bases and J shed 0 bases, with 8 bases lying between them. The CDR3 sequence is 13 residues long. Germline V gene sequence: CDR1 SGHRS, CDR2 YFSETQ. The CDR3 DNA follows: TGCGCCAGCAGTGGGTATTTGAACACTGAAGCTTTCTTT. Its translation: CASSGYLNTEAFF.

This chain connects TRBV11-2 to TRBJ1-1, with 8 bases fitting TRBD1. CDR1 SGHAT and CDR2 FQNNGV come from the germline V gene. V dropped 4 bases and J dropped 6; count of bases not matched to a gene: 16. The CDR3 runs 17 residues. CDR3 sequence reads: CASSSRTGMELFAEAFF. The CDR3 coding sequence is TGTGCCAGCAGCTCTCGGACAGGGATGGAATTGTTCGCTGAAGCTTTCTTT.